The following is a T cell receptor beta chain sequence with its context. Other DNA sequences in this sample translate to the same CDR3. This record belongs to a study of Ad26.COV2.S vaccination and SARS-CoV-2 variants. Sequencing used immunoSEQ multiplex PCR; TCRdb keeps in-frame clones, though not all of them. The profile covers approximately 420,000 clones, with 70% to 90% appearing a single time and around 3.6% taken by the ten largest. The length of the CDR3 is 12 residues. The ends were cut back, 0 bases at V and 1 base at J, with 0 bases in the middle. Germline lookup yields CDR1 SGHAT and CDR2 FQNNGV. As to treatment: around 19 received Ad26.COV2.S at low or high dose, single or two shots; 5 received placebo; per-sample allocation not given. Material that was analyzed had been drawn on day 63 after the first vaccine or placebo injection. In the vaccine, an Ad26 vector expressed the SARS-CoV-2 spike of the Wuhan strain.

The source material was peripheral blood, sampled in a trial of Ad26.COV2.S vaccine versus placebo. The chain joins TRBV11-2 to TRBJ2-5; no clear D gene. This sequence was found in a person aged 18-65 years who received the Ad26.COV2.S COVID-19 vaccine or a placebo. CDR3 protein: CASSLDQETQYF. The CDR3 bases are TGTGCCAGCAGCTTAGACCAAGAGACCCAGTACTTC.